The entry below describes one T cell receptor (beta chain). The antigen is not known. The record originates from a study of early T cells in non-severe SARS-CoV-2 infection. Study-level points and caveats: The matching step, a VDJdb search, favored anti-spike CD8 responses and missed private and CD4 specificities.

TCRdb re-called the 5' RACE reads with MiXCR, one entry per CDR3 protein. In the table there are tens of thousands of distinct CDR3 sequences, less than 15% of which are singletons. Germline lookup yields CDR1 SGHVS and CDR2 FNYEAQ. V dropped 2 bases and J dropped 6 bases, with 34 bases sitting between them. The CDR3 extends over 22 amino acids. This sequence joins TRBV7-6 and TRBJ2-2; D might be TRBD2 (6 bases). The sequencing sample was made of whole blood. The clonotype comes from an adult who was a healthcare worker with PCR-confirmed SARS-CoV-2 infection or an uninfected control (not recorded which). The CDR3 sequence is CASSLYPQGLGESRGYSGELFF. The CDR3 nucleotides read TGTGCCAGCAGCTTATACCCCCAGGGACTGGGTGAATCCCGAGGGTACTCCGGGGAGCTGTTTTTT. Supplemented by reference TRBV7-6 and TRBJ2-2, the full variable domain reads GAGVSQSPRYKVTKRGQDVALRCDPISGHVSLYWYRQALGQGPEFLTYFNYEAQQDKSGLPNDRFSAERPEGSISTLTIQRTEQRDSAMYRCASSLYPQGLGESRGYSGELFFGEGSRLTVL.